This paragraph covers one TCR beta chain sequence. Assay: immunoSEQ multiplex PCR; the TCRdb copy retains only in-frame clones and omits some. The data show 180,000 or so clones, over 80% seen once. This specimen belongs to a study of blood T cell repertoires in COVID-19. The V gene's germline CDR1 is SGHRS and CDR2 YFSETQ. Deletions cut 4 bases from V and 4 bases from J, with 14 bases between. The CDR3 has 14 residues. This receptor was obtained from a woman aged 55-75 years who had recovered from COVID-19. The sequenced sample was PBMCs or T cells enriched from blood (not recorded which). The rearrangement uses TRBV5-1 and TRBJ1-1; the D is unclear. CDR3 sequence: CASSEQPLGTEAFF. The CDR3 nucleotides read TGCGCCAGCAGCGAACAGCCATTGGGCACTGAAGCTTTCTTT.